The rows below give T cell receptor beta chains drawn from one sample of a study of shared clonotypes between healthy human individuals. Clones were read by immunoSEQ multiplex PCR, and TCRdb kept only the in-frame ones, dropping some. This table has 950,000 to 1,100,000 clones, under 80% appearing once. The specimen sequenced was memory CD4+ T cells sorted from blood. The receptors stem from a man aged 18-30 years in good health. Each CDR3 is given with its conserved first and last residue. D genes are given only for firm matches. The size entry is marked missing in some rows and otherwise reads once, few, many or a size class.

V,D,J,size,CDR3,DNA
TRBV7-2,.,TRBJ2-1,.,CASSAQLGYEQFF,TGTGCCAGCAGCGCACAGCTTGGCTATGAGCAGTTCTTC
TRBV7-9,TRBD1,TRBJ1-2,.,CASSLAGTGDYGYTF,TGTGCCAGCAGCTTAGCGGGGACAGGAGACTATGGCTACACCTTC
TRBV5-1,TRBD2,TRBJ2-3,.,CASSLGTSGYFDTQYF,TGCGCCAGCAGCTTAGGGACTAGCGGTTACTTTGATACGCAGTATTTT
TRBV7-2,.,TRBJ2-5,once,CASSLEGAGTQYF,TGTGCCAGCAGCTTAGAGGGAGCGGGTACCCAGTACTTC
TRBV7-7,TRBD2,TRBJ2-3,.,CASSGGLTDTQYF,TGTGCTAGCAGCGGGGGGCTCACAGATACGCAGTATTTT
TRBV15,.,TRBJ2-5,once,CATSREVGGKLETQYF,TGTGCCACCAGCAGAGAAGTGGGGGGCAAGTTGGAGACCCAGTACTTC
TRBV6-5,.,TRBJ2-1,.,CASSYAGKSYNEQFF,TGTGCCAGCAGTTATGCAGGGAAGTCCTACAATGAGCAGTTCTTC
TRBV6-5,TRBD2,TRBJ2-1,once,CASSYRLAERGNEQFF,TGTGCCAGCAGTTACCGGTTGGCGGAGCGGGGGAATGAGCAGTTCTTC
TRBV5-1,.,TRBJ2-3,.,CASSLQGRDPDTQYF,TGCGCCAGCAGCCTACAGGGAAGGGATCCAGATACGCAGTATTTT
TRBV6-6,TRBD1,TRBJ1-1,.,CASSFGTGRNTEAFF,TGTGCCAGCAGTTTCGGGACAGGGAGGAACACTGAAGCTTTCTTT
TRBV30,.,TRBJ1-6,.,CAWSGGTNSPLHF,TGTGCCTGGAGTGGAGGAACTAATTCACCCCTCCACTTT
TRBV16,.,TRBJ1-1,.,CASSLQQNTEAFF,TGTGCCAGCAGCTTACAGCAAAACACTGAAGCTTTCTTT
TRBV5-1,.,TRBJ1-1,few,CASSWTGTPINTEAFF,TGCGCCAGCAGCTGGACGGGGACGCCTATCAACACTGAAGCTTTCTTT
TRBV30,.,TRBJ1-2,.,CAWSDGGDYGYTF,TGTGCCTGGAGTGATGGGGGAGACTATGGCTACACCTTC
TRBV5-1,TRBD2,TRBJ2-7,.,CASSTGGNLEQYF,TGCGCCAGCAGCACGGGGGGGAATCTCGAGCAGTACTTC
TRBV18,TRBD1,TRBJ2-1,few,CASSRETGNDEQFF,TGTGCCAGCTCACGAGAGACAGGGAACGATGAGCAGTTCTTC
TRBV25-1,.,TRBJ2-3,many,CASSEGGGWTDTQYF,TGTGCCAGCAGCGAAGGGGGGGGCTGGACAGATACGCAGTATTTT
TRBV7-9,.,TRBJ2-7,few,CASSLRGLSSYEQYF,TGTGCCAGCAGCTTAAGGGGCCTAAGCTCCTACGAGCAGTACTTC
TRBV18,.,TRBJ2-3,.,CASSPPSALGQDTQYF,TGTGCCAGCTCACCTCCGTCAGCGTTGGGGCAAGATACGCAGTATTTT
TRBV2,.,TRBJ2-7,.,CASSVISEQYF,TGTGCCAGCAGTGTGATAAGCGAGCAGTACTTC
TRBV5-1,.,TRBJ1-1,.,CASSLAGLGGGSEAFF,TGCGCCAGCAGCTTGGCCGGGCTTGGGGGCGGCTCTGAAGCTTTCTTT
TRBV29-1,.,TRBJ1-4,few,CSVQTGHLKGEKLFF,TGCAGCGTCCAAACGGGACACCTCAAGGGGGAAAAACTGTTTTTT
TRBV5-1,TRBD1,TRBJ1-1,.,CASSLEPTGLNTEAFF,TGCGCCAGCAGCTTGGAACCGACAGGGTTGAACACTGAAGCTTTCTTT
TRBV30,.,TRBJ2-7,.,CAWSVKGGAYEQYF,TGTGCCTGGAGTGTTAAGGGGGGGGCCTACGAGCAGTACTTC
TRBV18,.,TRBJ2-1,.,CASSPRQGTGYNEQFF,TGTGCCAGCTCACCACGGCAGGGGACCGGTTACAATGAGCAGTTCTTC
TRBV5-4,.,TRBJ2-5,.,CASSYRDQETQYF,TGTGCCAGCAGCTACCGGGACCAAGAGACCCAGTACTTC
TRBV5-5,.,TRBJ1-3,.,CASSTTAERDTIYF,TGTGCCAGCAGCACGACAGCGGAGAGGGACACCATATATTTT
TRBV30,.,TRBJ1-2,.,CAWSVEGHSTGYTF,TGTGCCTGGAGTGTCGAGGGGCACTCCACCGGCTACACCTTC
TRBV5-4,TRBD2,TRBJ2-1,.,CASSLGLLAGSNNEQFF,TGTGCCAGCAGCTTGGGGCTACTAGCGGGGTCAAACAATGAGCAGTTCTTC
TRBV5-1,.,TRBJ2-7,.,CASSLGLGGYEQYF,TGCGCCAGCAGCTTGGGTCTTGGGGGGTACGAGCAGTACTTC
TRBV7-8,TRBD1,TRBJ2-1,.,CASSLAGTGSEEFF,TGTGCCAGCAGCTTAGCCGGGACAGGGAGTGAGGAGTTCTTC
TRBV9,.,TRBJ2-3,once,CASSVAPGDTDTQYF,TGTGCCAGCAGCGTAGCCCCGGGAGACACAGATACGCAGTATTTT
TRBV18,.,TRBJ2-5,.,CASSPGTLYQETQYF,TGTGCCAGCTCCCCTGGGACACTGTACCAAGAGACCCAGTACTTC
TRBV6-6,.,TRBJ1-5,.,CASSSPPQHF,TGTGCCAGCAGTTCTCCACCCCAGCATTTT
TRBV7-9,.,TRBJ2-7,.,CASSPSGRHSYEQYF,TGTGCCAGCAGTCCCTCGGGCAGGCACTCCTACGAGCAGTACTTC
TRBV15,.,TRBJ2-5,.,CATSRDPQETQYF,TGTGCCACCAGCAGAGATCCCCAAGAGACCCAGTACTTC
TRBV5-3,.,TRBJ1-3,few,CARSPRHTIYF,TGTGCCAGAAGCCCCCGGCACACCATATATTTT
TRBV14,.,TRBJ2-5,.,CASAGTAQETQYF,TGTGCCAGCGCGGGGACAGCTCAAGAGACCCAGTACTTC
TRBV15,TRBD2,TRBJ2-5,.,CATSLSPQRGETQYF,TGTGCCACCAGCCTTTCCCCACAGCGGGGGGAGACCCAGTACTTC
TRBV9,.,TRBJ2-2,.,CASSVTNKPDRNTGELFF,TGTGCCAGCAGCGTAACCAATAAACCGGACAGGAACACCGGGGAGCTGTTTTTT
TRBV6-5,TRBD2,TRBJ2-2,.,CASSQVAGVHGELFF,TGTGCCAGCAGTCAAGTAGCGGGAGTACACGGGGAGCTGTTTTTT
TRBV19,.,TRBJ2-4,.,CASSPAGPQGKNIQYF,TGTGCCAGTAGTCCCGCTGGGCCCCAAGGCAAAAACATTCAGTACTTC
TRBV7-9,.,TRBJ2-2,few,CASSFATGYTGELFF,TGTGCCAGCAGCTTTGCGACAGGATACACCGGGGAGCTGTTTTTT
TRBV7-2,.,TRBJ2-3,.,CASSLEAGVDTQYF,TGTGCCAGCAGCTTAGAAGCAGGGGTGGATACGCAGTATTTT
TRBV19,.,TRBJ1-2,.,CASTLAPTTGSGYGYTF,TGCGCCAGTACTCTGGCCCCGACCACCGGTAGCGGCTATGGCTACACCTTC